Presented here are 8 T cell receptor beta chains from one specimen sequenced in a study of human T cells and chemical hapten exposure. As for time point: pre-sensitization, week 0. Treatment reported: therapeutic diphenylcyclopropenone sensitization with weekly scalp DPC. TCRdb independently ran MiXCR on the RACE reads; one entry per CDR3 protein. The sample holds tens of thousands of distinct CDR3 sequences, approximately 9.9% seen once. The sequenced sample was whole blood, obtained in connection with sensitization to the hapten diphenylcyclopropenone (DPC). The receptors originated from a woman aged 50 to 60 with alopecia areata. Some clones in this sample may be carry-over from other donors' samples.

This clonotype has a single count. The chain joins TRBV28 to TRBJ2-4, with a possible D match to TRBD2 (5 bases). Per the germline V gene, CDR1 is MDHEN and CDR2 is SYDVKM. CDR3 size: 13 residues. V was trimmed by 7 bases and J by 7 bases, leaving 14 bases between them. The CDR3, as DNA: TGTGCCAGCACCGAGGAGGCGGTGAACATTCAGTACTTC. Translated: CASTEEAVNIQYF.

The chain is built from TRBV12-3 or TRBV12-4 and TRBJ1-5; D gene unclear. The CDR3 loop spans 13 amino acids. V was cut by 1 base and J by 6 bases, with 7 bases left in between. This chain's CDR3 is CASSLVLAQPQHF. DNA of the CDR3: TGTGCCAGCAGTTTAGTCTTGGCTCAGCCCCAGCATTTT.

This clonotype was observed many times. This chain uses TRBV10-2 with TRBJ2-1, with 7 bases identical to TRBD1. The CDR3 sequence is 15 residues long. J lost 11 bases, V lost 0 bases, and 10 bases had no gene match. The V gene's germline CDR1 is WSHSY and CDR2 SAAADI. The CDR3 spells CASSESLETGPQQFF. The DNA of the CDR3 is TGCGCCAGCAGTGAGTCCCTAGAGACAGGGCCACAGCAGTTCTTC.

In DNA, the CDR3 is TGTGCCAGCAGTGAACATCCCGGCGGGAGGGCCTTCCATGAGCAGTTCTTC. Translated: CASSEHPGGRAFHEQFF. The chain links TRBV2 to TRBJ2-1, with 9 bases lining up with TRBD2. The V gene end was trimmed by 2 bases and the J gene end by 8 bases; junction bases not matched to a gene: 13. Germline V gene lookup returns CDR1 SNHLY and CDR2 FYNNEI. CDR3 length: 17 amino acids.

Concerning this clonotype: Just one base apart from a much larger clone, this may be a read error. The J gene is TRBJ2-7, the V gene TRBV6-2 or TRBV6-3, with 12 nucleotides matching TRBD2. Germline CDR1 reads MNHEY; CDR2 reads SVGEGT. The length of the CDR3 is 15 residues. This CDR3 is CASTRLAGASCEQYF. The DNA for the CDR3 is TGTGCCAGCACCCGACTAGCGGGGGCCTCCTGCGAGCAGTACTTC.

This clonotype was counted many times. As DNA, the CDR3 is TGTGCCAGCAGTTTATGGACGGTTAACTCGGGAAACACCATATATTTT. It yields the protein CASSLWTVNSGNTIYF. The V call is TRBV28, the J call TRBJ1-3; D remains unclear. Germline V gives CDR1 MDHEN, CDR2 SYDVKM. V lost 0 bases to trimming and J lost 4 bases, with 13 bases between them. CDR3 length equals 16 residues.

There are many counts of this clonotype. CDR3 nucleotide sequence: TGTGCCAGCAGCTTTTACGGGACTAACTATGGCTACACCTTC. Its translation is CASSFYGTNYGYTF. The rearrangement uses TRBV7-9 and TRBJ1-2; D unresolved. CDR3 length: 14 amino acids. In germline, CDR1 is SEHNR, CDR2 FQNEAQ (reference sequence). V dropped 3 bases and J dropped 0 bases, with 8 bases sitting between them.

This clonotype has ten or more counts. The genes are TRBV12-3 or TRBV12-4 and TRBJ2-3; the match to TRBD2 covers 9 bases. Germline trimming cut 5 bases from V and 0 bases from J; bases unmatched to any gene: 3. The CDR3 totals 15 residues. CDR3 in amino acids: CASSPRGGSTDTQYF. CDR3 DNA: TGTGCCAGCAGTCCGCGGGGGGGCAGCACAGATACGCAGTATTTT.